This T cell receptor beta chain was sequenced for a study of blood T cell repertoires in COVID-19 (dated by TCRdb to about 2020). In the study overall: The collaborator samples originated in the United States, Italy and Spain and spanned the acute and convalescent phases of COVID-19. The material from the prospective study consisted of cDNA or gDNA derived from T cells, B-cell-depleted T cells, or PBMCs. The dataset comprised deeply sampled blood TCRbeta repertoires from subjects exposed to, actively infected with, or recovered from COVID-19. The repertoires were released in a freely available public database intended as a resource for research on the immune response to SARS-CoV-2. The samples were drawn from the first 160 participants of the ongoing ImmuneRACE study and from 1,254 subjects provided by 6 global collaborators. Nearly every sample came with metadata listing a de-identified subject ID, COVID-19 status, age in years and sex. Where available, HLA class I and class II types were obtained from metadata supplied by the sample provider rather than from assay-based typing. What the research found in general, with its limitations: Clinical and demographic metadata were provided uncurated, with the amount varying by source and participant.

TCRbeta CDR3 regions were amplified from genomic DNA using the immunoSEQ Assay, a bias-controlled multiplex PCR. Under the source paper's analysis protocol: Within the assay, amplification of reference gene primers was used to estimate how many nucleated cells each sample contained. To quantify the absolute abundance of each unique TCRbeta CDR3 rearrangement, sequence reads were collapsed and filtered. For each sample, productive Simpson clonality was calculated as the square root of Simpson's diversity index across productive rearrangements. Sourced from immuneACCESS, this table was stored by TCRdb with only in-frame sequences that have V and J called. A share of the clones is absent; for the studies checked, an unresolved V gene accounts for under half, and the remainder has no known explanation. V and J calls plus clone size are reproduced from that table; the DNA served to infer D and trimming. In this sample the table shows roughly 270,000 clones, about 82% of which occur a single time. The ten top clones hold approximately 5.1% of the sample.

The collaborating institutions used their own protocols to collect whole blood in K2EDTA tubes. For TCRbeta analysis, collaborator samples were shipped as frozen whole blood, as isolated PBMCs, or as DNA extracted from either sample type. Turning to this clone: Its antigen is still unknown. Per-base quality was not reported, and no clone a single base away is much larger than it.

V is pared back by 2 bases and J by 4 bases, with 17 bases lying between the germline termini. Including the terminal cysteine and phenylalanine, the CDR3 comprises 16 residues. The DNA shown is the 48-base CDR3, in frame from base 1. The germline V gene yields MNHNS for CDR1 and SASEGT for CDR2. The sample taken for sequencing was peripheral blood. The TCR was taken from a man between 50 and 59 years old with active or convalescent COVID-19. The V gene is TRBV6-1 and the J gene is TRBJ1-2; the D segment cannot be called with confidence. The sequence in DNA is TGTGCCAGCAGTGAACGGGGTGCAATTTCGACCTATGGCTACACCTTC. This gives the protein CASSERGAISTYGYTF.